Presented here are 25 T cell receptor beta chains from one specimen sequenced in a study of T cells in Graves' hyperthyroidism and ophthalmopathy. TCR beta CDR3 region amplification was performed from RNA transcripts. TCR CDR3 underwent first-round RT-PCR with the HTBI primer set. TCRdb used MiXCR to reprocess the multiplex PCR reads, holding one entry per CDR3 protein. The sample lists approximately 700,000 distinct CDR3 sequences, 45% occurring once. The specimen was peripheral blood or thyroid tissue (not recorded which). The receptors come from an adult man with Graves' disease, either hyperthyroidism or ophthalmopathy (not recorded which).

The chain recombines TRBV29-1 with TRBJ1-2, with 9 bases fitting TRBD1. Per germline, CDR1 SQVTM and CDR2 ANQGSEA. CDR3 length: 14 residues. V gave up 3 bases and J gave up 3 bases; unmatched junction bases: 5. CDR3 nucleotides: TGCAGCGTTGACAAGGACAGGGGATACTATGGCTACACCTTC. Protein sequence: CSVDKDRGYYGYTF.

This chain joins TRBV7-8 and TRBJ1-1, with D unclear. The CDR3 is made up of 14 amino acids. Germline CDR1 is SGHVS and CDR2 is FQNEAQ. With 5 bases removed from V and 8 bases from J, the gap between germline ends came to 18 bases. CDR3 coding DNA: TGTGCCAGCAGCCAAGTTTGGGTTTCGGGGGAAGCTTTCTTT. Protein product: CASSQVWVSGEAFF. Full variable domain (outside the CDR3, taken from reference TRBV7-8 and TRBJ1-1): GAGVSQSPRYKVAKRGQDVALRCDPISGHVSLFWYQQALGQGPEFLTYFQNEAQLDKSGLPSDRFFAERPEGSVSTLKIQRTQQEDSAVYLCASSQVWVSGEAFFGQGTRLTVV.

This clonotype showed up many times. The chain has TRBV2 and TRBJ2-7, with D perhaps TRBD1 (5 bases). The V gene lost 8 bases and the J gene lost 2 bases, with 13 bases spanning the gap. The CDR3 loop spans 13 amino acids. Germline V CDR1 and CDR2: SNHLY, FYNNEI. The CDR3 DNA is TGTGCCAGCGCCCTGGGGCATACCTACGAGCAGTACTTC. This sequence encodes CASALGHTYEQYF.

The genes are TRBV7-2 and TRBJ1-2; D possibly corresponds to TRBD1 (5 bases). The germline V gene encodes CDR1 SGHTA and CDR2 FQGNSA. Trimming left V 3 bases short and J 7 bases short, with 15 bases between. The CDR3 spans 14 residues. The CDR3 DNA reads TGTGCCAGCAGCTTTCTCGGGGGAGGGGCTGGCTACACCTTC. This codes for CASSFLGGGAGYTF.

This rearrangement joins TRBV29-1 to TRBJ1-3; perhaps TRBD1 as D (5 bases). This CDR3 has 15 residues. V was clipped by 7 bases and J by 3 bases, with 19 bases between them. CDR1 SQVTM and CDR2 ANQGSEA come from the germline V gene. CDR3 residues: CSGWGMDLFGNTIYF. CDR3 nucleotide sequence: TGCAGCGGTTGGGGGATGGACCTCTTTGGAAACACCATATATTTT.

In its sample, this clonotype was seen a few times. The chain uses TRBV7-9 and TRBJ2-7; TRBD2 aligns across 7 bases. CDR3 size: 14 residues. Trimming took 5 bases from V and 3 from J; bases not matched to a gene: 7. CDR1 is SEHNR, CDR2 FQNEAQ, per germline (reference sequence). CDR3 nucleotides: TGTGCCAGCAGCACCGGGACTATAAACTACGAGCAGTACTTC. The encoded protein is CASSTGTINYEQYF.

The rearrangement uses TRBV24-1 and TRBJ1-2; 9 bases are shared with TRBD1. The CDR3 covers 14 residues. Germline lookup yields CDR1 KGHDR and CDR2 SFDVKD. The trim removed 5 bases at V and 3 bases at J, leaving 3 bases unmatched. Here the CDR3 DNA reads TGTGCCACCAGTGCTACAGGGGGCGACTATGGCTACACCTTC. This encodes CATSATGGDYGYTF.

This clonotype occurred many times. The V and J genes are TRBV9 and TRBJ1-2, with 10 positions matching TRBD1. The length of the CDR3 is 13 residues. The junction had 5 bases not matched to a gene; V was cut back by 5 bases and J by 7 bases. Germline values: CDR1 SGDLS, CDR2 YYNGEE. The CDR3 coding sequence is TGTGCCAGCAGGACAGGGGGCGCCGGTGGCTACACCTTC. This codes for CASRTGGAGGYTF.

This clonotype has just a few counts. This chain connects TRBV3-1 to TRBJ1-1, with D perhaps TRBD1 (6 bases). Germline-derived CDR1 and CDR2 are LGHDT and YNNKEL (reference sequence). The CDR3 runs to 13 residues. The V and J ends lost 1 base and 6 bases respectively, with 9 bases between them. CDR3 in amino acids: CASSQARGAEAFF. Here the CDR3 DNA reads TGTGCCAGCAGCCAAGCGAGGGGGGCTGAAGCTTTCTTT.

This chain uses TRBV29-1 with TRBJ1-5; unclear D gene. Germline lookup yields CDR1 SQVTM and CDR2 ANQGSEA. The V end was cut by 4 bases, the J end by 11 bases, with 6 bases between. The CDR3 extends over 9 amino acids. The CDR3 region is CSVVGTQHF. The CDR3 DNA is TGCAGCGTTGTAGGGACCCAGCATTTT.

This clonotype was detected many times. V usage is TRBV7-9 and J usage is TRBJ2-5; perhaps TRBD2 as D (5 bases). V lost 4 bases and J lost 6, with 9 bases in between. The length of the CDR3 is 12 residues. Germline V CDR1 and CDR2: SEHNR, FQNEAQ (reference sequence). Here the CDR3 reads CASSSGGQTQYF. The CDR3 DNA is TGTGCCAGCAGCTCAGGCGGGCAGACCCAGTACTTC.

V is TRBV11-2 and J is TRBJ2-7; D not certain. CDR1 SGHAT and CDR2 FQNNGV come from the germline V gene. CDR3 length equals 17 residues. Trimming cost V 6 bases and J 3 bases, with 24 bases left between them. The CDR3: CASSDRRLRAGFYEQYF. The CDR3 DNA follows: TGTGCCAGCAGTGATCGTCGATTGAGAGCAGGATTCTACGAGCAGTACTTC.

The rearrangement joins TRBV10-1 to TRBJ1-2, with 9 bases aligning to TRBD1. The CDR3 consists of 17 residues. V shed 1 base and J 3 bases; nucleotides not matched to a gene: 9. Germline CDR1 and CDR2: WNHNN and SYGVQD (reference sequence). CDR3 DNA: TGCGCCAGCAGTGAGTACCCGGACAGGGGCGCAGACTATGGCTACACCTTC. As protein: CASSEYPDRGADYGYTF.

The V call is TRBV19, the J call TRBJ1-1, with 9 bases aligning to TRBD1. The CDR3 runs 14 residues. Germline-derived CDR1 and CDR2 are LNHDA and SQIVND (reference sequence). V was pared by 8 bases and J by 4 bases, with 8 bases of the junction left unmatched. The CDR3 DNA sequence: TGTGCCAGTGAGGAGGGGACAGGGTTCACTGAAGCTTTCTTT. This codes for CASEEGTGFTEAFF.

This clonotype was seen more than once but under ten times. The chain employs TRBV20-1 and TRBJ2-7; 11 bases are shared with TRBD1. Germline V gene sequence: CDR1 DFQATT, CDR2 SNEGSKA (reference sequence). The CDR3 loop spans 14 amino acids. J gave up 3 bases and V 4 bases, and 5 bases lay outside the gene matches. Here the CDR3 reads CSATRDRGDYEQYF. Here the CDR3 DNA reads TGCAGTGCTACCCGGGACAGGGGGGACTACGAGCAGTACTTC.

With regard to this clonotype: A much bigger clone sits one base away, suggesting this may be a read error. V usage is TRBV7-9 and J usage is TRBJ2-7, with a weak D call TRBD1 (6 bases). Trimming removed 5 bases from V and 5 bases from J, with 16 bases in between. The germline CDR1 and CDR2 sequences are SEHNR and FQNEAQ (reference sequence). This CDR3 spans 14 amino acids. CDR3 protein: CASSPRDNRHEQYF. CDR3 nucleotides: TGTGCCAGCAGCCCCCGGGACAACCGCCACGAGCAGTACTTC.

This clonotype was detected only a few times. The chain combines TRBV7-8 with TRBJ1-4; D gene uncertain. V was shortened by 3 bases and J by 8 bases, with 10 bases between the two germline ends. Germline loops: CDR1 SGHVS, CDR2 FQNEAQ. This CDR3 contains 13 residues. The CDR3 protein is CASSLSQNEKLFF. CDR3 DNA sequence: TGTGCCAGCAGCTTGTCTCAGAACGAAAAACTGTTTTTT.

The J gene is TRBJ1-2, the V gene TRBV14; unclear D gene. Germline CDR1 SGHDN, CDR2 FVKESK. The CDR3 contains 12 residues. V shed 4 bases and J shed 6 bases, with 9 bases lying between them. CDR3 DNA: TGTGCCAGCAGCCGGGGAAGCGATGGCTACACCTTC. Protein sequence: CASSRGSDGYTF.

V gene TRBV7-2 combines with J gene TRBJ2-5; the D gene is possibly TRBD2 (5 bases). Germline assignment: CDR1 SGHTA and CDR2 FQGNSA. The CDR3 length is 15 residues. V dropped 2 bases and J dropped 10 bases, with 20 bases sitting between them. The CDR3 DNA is TGTGCCAGCAGCTTAAAGGGCTACACTCAAGAGGGCCAGTACTTC. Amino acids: CASSLKGYTQEGQYF.

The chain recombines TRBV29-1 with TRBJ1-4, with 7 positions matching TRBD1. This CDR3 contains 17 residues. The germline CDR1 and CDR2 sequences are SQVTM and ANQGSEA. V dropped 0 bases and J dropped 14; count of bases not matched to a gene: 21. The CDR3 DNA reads TGCAGCGTTGAAGATCCCCTAAGGACAGGAGGAGGGGATATTCTGTTTTTT. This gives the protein CSVEDPLRTGGGDILFF. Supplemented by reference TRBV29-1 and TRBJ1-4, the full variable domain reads SAVISQKPSRDICQRGTSLTIQCQVDSQVTMMFWYRQQPGQSLTLIATANQGSEATYESGFVIDKFPISRPNLTFSTLTVSNMSPEDSSIYLCSVEDPLRTGGGDILFFGSGTQLSVL.

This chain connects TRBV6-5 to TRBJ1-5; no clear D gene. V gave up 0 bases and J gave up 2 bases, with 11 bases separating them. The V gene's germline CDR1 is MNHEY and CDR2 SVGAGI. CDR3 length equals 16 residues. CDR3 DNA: TGTGCCAGCAGTTACTCGATAACAGACGGCAATCAGCCCCAGCATTTT. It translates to CASSYSITDGNQPQHF.

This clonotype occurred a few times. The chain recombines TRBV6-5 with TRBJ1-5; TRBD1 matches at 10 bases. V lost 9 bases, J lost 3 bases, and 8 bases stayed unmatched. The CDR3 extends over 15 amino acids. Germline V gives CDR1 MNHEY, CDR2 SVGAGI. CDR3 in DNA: TGTGCCAGTGCTCTGGACAGGGGGTTCAATCAGCCCCAGCATTTT. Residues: CASALDRGFNQPQHF.

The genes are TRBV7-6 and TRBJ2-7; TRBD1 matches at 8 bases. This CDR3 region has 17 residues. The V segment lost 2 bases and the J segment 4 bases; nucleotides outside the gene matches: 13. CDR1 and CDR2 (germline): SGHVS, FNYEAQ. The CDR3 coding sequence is TGTGCCAGCAGCTTAAGTAAGGGACAGGCCCCCTCATACGAGCAGTACTTC. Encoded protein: CASSLSKGQAPSYEQYF.

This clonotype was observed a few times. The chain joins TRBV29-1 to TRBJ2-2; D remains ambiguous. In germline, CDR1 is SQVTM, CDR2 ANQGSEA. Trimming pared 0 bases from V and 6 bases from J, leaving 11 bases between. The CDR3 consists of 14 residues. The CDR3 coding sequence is TGCAGCGTTGAAGAGGGCTGGTTGTCCGGGGAGCTGTTTTTT. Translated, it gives CSVEEGWLSGELFF.

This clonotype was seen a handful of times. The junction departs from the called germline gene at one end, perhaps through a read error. This CDR3 is CASSPRTGGPQETQYF. The DNA for the CDR3 is TGTGCCAGCAGTCCCCGGACAGGGGGCCCCCAAGAGACCCAGTACTTC. This chain connects TRBV24-1 to TRBJ2-5, with 11 bases matching TRBD1. This CDR3 comprises 16 residues. Germline V gene data show CDR1 as KGHDR and CDR2 as SFDVKD.